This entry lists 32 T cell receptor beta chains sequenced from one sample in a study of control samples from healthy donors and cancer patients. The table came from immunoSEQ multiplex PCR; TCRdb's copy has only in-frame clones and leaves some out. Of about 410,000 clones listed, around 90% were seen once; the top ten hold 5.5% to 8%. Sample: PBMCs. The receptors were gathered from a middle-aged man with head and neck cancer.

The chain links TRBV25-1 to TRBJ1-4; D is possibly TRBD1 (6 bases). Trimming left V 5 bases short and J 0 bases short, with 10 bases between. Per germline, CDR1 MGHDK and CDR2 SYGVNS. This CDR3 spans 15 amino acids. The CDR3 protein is CASSIPGATNEKLFF. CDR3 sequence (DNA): TGTGCCAGCAGTATCCCAGGGGCAACTAATGAAAAACTGTTTTTT.

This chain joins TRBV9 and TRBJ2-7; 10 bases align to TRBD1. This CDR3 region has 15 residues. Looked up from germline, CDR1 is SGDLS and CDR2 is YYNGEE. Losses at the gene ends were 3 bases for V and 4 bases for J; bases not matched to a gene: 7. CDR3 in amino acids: CASSASGTGDYEQYF. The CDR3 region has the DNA TGTGCCAGCAGCGCTTCCGGGACAGGGGATTACGAGCAGTACTTC.

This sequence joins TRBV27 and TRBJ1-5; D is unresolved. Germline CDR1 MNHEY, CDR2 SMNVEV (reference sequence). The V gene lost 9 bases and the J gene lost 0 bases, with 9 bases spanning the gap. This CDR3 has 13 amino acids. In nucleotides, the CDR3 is TGTGCCAGACGAAACTTTAGCAATCAGCCCCAGCATTTT. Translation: CARRNFSNQPQHF.

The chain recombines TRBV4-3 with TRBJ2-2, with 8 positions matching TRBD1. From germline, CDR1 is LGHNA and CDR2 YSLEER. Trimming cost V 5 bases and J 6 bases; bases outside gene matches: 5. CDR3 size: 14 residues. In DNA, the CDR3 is TGCGCCAGCAGCTTCGCGGACAGGGCCGGGGAGCTGTTTTTT. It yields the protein CASSFADRAGELFF.

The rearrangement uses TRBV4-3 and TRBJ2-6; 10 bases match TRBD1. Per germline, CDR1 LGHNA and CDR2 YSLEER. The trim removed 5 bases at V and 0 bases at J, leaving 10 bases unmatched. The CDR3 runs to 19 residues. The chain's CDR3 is CASSSYPTGGSSGANVLTF. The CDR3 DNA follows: TGCGCCAGCAGCTCTTACCCGACAGGGGGCTCCTCTGGGGCCAACGTCCTGACTTTC.

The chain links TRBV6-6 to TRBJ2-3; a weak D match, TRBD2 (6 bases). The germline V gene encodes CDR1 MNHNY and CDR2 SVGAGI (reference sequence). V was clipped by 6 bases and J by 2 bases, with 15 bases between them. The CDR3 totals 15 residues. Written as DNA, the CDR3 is TGTGCCAGCAGCCCAAGCGGGTACACCACAGATACGCAGTATTTT. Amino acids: CASSPSGYTTDTQYF.

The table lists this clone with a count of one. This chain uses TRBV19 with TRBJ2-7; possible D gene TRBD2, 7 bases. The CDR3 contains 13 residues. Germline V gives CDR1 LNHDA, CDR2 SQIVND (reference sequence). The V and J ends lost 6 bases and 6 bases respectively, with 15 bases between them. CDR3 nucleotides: TGTGCCAGTAGGGCCCGGGGGGCGTTCGAGCAGTACTTC. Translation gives CASRARGAFEQYF.

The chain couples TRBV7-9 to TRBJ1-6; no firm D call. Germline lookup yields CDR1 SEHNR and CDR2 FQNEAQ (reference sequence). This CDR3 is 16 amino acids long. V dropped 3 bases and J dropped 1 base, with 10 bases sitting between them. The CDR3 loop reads CASSFASLSYNSPLHF. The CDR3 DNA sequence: TGTGCCAGCAGCTTCGCAAGCCTGTCCTATAATTCACCCCTCCACTTT.

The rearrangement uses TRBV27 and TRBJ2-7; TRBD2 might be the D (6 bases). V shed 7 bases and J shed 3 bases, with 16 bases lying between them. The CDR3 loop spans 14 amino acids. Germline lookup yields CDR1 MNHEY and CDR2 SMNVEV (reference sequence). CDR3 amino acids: CASNPGVGIYEQYF. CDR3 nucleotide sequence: TGTGCCAGCAACCCGGGAGTGGGGATCTACGAGCAGTACTTC.

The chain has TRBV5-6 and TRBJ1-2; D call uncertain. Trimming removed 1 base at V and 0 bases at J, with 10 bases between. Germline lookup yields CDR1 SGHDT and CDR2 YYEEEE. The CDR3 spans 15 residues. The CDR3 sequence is CASSLWSATNYGYTF. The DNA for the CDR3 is TGTGCCAGCAGCTTGTGGAGCGCTACTAACTATGGCTACACCTTC. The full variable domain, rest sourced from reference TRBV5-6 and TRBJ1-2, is DAGVTQSPTHLIKTRGQQVTLRCSPKSGHDTVSWYQQALGQGPQFIFQYYEEEERQRGNFPDRFSGHQFPNYSSELNVNALLLGDSALYLCASSLWSATNYGYTFGSGTRLTVV.

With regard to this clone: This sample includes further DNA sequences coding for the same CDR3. This chain's CDR3 is CASSQGSYEQYF. CDR3 coding DNA: TGTGCCAGCAGCCAAGGTTCCTACGAGCAGTACTTC. The chain uses TRBV14 and TRBJ2-7; D gene uncertain. The germline gives CDR1 SGHDN, CDR2 FVKESK. V was clipped by 1 base and J by 1 base, with 2 bases between them. The CDR3 length is 12 residues.

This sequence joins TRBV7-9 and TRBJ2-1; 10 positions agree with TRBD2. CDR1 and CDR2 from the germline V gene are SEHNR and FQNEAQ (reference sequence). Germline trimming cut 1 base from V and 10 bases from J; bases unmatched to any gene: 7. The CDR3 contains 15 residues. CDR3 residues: CASSLGLAGVGEQFF. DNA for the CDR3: TGTGCCAGCAGCTTAGGGCTAGCGGGAGTGGGGGAGCAGTTCTTC. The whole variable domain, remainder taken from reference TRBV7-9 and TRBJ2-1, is DTGVSQNPRHKITKRGQNVTFRCDPISEHNRLYWYRQTLGQGPEFLTYFQNEAQLEKSRLLSDRFSAERPKGSFSTLEIQRTEQGDSAMYLCASSLGLAGVGEQFFGPGTRLTVL.

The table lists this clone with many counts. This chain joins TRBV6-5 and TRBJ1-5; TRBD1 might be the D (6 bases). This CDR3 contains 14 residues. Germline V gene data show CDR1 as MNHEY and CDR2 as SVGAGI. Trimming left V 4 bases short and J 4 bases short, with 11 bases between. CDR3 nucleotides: TGTGCCAGCAGTTCAGGACAGCATAATCAGCCCCAGCATTTT. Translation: CASSSGQHNQPQHF.

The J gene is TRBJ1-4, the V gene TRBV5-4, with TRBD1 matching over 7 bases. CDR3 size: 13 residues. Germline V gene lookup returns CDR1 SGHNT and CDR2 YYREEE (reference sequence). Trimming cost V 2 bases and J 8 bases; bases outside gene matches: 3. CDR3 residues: CASSFDRDEKLFF. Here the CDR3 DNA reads TGTGCCAGCAGCTTCGACAGGGACGAAAAACTGTTTTTT.

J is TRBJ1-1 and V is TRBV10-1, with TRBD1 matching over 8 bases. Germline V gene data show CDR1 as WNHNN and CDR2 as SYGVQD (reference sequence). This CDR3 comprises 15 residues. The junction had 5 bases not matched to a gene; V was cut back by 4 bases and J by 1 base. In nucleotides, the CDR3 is TGCGCCAGCAGTGCGTCAGGACAGGGGAACACTGAAGCTTTCTTT. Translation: CASSASGQGNTEAFF.

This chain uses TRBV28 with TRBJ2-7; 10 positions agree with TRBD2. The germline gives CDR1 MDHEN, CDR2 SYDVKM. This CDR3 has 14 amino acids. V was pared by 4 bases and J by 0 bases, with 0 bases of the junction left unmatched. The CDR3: CASSSSGSSYEQYF. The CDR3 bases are TGTGCCAGCAGTTCTAGCGGGAGCTCCTACGAGCAGTACTTC.

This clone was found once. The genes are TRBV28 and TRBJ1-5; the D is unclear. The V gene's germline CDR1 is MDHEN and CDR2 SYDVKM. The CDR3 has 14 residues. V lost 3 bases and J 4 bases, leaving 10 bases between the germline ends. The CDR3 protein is CASSFPTRNQPQHF. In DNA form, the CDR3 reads TGTGCCAGCAGTTTCCCGACAAGGAATCAGCCCCAGCATTTT.

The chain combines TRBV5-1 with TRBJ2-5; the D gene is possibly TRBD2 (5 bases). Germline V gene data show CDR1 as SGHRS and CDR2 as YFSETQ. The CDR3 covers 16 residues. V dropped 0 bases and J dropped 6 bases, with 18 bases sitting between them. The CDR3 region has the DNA TGCGCCAGCAGCTTGGATATTCAACAACCGGGGAAGACCCAGTACTTC. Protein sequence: CASSLDIQQPGKTQYF.

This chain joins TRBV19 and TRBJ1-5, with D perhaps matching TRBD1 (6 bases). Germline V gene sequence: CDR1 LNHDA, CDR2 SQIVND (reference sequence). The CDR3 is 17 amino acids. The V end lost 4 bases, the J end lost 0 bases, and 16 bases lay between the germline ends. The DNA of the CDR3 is TGTGCCAGTAGTAGGATTCCAGGGGTGTATAGCAATCAGCCCCAGCATTTT. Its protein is CASSRIPGVYSNQPQHF.

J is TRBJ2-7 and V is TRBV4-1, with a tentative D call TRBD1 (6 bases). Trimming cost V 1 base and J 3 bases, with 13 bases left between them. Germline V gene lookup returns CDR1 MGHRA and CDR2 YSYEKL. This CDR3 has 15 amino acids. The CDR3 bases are TGCGCCAGCAGCCAAGTTGGAACAGGGAACTACGAGCAGTACTTC. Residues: CASSQVGTGNYEQYF.

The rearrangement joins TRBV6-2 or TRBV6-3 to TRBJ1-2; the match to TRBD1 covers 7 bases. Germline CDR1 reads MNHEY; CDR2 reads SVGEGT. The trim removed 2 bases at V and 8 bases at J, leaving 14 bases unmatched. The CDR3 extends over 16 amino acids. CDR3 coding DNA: TGTGCCAGCAGTTACCCGATCCCCCTGACAGGGTTCGGCTACACCTTC. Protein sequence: CASSYPIPLTGFGYTF.

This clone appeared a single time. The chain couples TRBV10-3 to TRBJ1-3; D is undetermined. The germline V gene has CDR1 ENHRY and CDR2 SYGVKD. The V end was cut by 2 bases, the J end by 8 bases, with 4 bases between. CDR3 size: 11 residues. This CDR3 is CAISEGYTIYF. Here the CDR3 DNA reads TGTGCCATCAGTGAGGGTTACACCATATATTTT.

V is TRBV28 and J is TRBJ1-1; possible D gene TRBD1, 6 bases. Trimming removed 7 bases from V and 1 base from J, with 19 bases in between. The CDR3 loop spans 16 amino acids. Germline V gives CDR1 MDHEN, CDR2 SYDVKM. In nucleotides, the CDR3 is TGTGCCAGCATCGTGGGGGGGGCGGAGGCGAACACTGAAGCTTTCTTT. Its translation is CASIVGGAEANTEAFF.

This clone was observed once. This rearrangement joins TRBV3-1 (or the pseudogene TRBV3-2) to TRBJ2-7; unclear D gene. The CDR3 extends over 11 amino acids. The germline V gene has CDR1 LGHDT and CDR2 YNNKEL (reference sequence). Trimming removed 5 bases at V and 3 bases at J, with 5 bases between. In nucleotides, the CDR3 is TGTGCCAGCAGCTATCGCTACGAGCAGTACTTC. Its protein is CASSYRYEQYF.

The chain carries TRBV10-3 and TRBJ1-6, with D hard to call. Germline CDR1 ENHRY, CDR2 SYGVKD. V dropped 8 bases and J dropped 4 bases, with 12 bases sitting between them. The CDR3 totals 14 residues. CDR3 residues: CAIASEPYNSPLHF. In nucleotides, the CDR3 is TGTGCCATCGCTTCAGAACCTTATAATTCACCCCTCCACTTT.

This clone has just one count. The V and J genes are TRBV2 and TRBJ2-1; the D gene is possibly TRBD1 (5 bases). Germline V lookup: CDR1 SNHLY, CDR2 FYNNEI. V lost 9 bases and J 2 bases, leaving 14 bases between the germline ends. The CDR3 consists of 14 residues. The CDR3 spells CASRGRSTYNEQFF. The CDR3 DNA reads TGTGCCAGTAGGGGCCGCAGCACCTACAATGAGCAGTTCTTC.

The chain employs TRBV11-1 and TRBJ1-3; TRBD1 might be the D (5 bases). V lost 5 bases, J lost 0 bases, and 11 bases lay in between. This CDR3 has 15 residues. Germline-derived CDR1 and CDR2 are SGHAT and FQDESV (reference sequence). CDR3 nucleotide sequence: TGTGCCAGCAGCGTATCTACAGGCTCTGGAAACACCATATATTTT. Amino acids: CASSVSTGSGNTIYF.

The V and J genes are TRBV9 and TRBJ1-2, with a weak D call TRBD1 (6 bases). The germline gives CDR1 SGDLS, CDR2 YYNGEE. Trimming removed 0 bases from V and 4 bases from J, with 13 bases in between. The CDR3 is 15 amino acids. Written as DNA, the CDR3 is TGTGCCAGCAGCGTAGGCGGGGGCGCGAGCTATGGCTACACCTTC. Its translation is CASSVGGGASYGYTF.

This CDR3 reads CASSLDGRLNEKLFF. The CDR3 DNA follows: TGTGCCAGCAGCTTAGATGGGAGGCTTAATGAAAAACTGTTTTTT. The rearrangement joins TRBV7-2 to TRBJ1-4; D unresolved. This CDR3 has 15 residues. Looked up from germline, CDR1 is SGHTA and CDR2 is FQGNSA. V gave up 1 base and J gave up 4 bases, with 10 bases separating them. The full variable domain, completed using reference TRBV7-2 and TRBJ1-4, is GAGVSQSPSNKVTEKGKDVELRCDPISGHTALYWYRQSLGQGLEFLIYFQGNSAPDKSGLPSDRFSAERTGGSVSTLTIQRTQQEDSAVYLCASSLDGRLNEKLFFGSGTQLSVL.

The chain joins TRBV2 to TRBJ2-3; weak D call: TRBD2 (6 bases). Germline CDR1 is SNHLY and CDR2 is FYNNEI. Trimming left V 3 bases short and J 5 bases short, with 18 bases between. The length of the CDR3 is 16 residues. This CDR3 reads CASSDGLGGSGDTQYF. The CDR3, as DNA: TGTGCCAGCAGTGATGGCTTAGGAGGGTCGGGAGATACGCAGTATTTT.

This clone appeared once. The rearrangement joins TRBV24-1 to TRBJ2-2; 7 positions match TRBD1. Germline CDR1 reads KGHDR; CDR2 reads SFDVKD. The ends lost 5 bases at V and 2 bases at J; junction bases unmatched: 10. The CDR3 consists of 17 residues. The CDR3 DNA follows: TGTGCCACCAGTGGCAACCTCGGACAGGCCAACACCGGGGAGCTGTTTTTT. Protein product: CATSGNLGQANTGELFF.

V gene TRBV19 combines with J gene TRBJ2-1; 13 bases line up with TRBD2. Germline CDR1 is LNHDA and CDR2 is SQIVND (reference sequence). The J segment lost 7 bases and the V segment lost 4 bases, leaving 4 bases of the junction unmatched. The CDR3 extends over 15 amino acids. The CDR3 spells CASSTKLAGGNEQFF. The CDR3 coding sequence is TGTGCCAGTAGTACCAAACTAGCGGGGGGGAATGAGCAGTTCTTC.